The 18 T cell receptor beta chains given below trace back to one sample, sequenced in a study of regulatory T cells in long-lasting Graves disease. Time point specified: newly diagnosed GD, antithyroid drugs for less than 3 months. Following extraction of RNA from PBMCs, that RNA was used to make the TCR library. To make TCR beta libraries, researchers used iRepertoire HTBI primers and Arm-PCR of CDR3 regions. TCRdb reprocessed the multiplex PCR reads with MiXCR, giving one entry per CDR3 protein. The sample holds about 420,000 distinct CDR3 sequences; 15% to 20% are singletons and the top ten take 23%. These data were likewise used in another study, on T cells in Graves' hyperthyroidism and ophthalmopathy.

The starting material was peripheral blood mononuclear cells (PBMCs), obtained at new diagnosis, from a patient treated with antithyroid drugs. The receptors originated from a woman aged 18-30 years with Graves disease.

The chain recombines TRBV29-1 with TRBJ2-5; D is possibly TRBD2 (5 bases). Trimming removed 6 bases from V and 5 bases from J, with 10 bases in between. The CDR3 is 11 amino acids. Germline V gene lookup returns CDR1 SQVTM and CDR2 ANQGSEA. CDR3 residues: CSVGEVETQYF. The CDR3 nucleotides read TGCAGCGTGGGAGAGGTTGAGACCCAGTACTTC. The variable domain in full, completed from reference TRBV29-1 and TRBJ2-5, reads SAVISQKPSRDICQRGTSLTIQCQVDSQVTMMFWYRQQPGQSLTLIATANQGSEATYESGFVIDKFPISRPNLTFSTLTVSNMSPEDSSIYLCSVGEVETQYFGPGTRLLVL.

There are many counts of this clonotype. The CDR3 does not end in the conserved phenylalanine or tryptophan, so this is likely a read error. The V call is TRBV28, the J call TRBJ1-2, with D possibly being TRBD1 (6 bases). CDR1 is MDHEN and CDR2 is SYDVKM in the germline V gene. There are 13 residues in the CDR3. Deletions cut 7 bases from V and 6 bases from J, with 15 bases between. The CDR3 nucleotides read TGTGCCAGCAACCCAGACAGGTTCAATGGCTACACCTCC. Its translation is CASNPDRFNGYTS.

This clonotype was recorded at least ten times. The chain combines TRBV2 with TRBJ1-5; D gene ambiguous. CDR1 is SNHLY, CDR2 FYNNEI, per germline. Between the trimmed V and J ends, which lost 3 bases and 3 bases, there was a span of 9 bases. This CDR3 spans 14 amino acids. The CDR3 nucleotides read TGTGCCAGCAGTGAGGGTAGGGTCAATCAGCCCCAGCATTTT. It specifies CASSEGRVNQPQHF.

The CDR3 sequence: CASSSRLAGALTDTQYF. CDR3 DNA sequence: TGTGCCAGCAGTTCCCGACTAGCGGGAGCTCTCACAGATACGCAGTATTTT. The chain carries TRBV27 and TRBJ2-3, with 12 positions matching TRBD2. CDR3 size: 17 residues. The trim removed 4 bases at V and 2 bases at J, leaving 7 bases unmatched. Germline values: CDR1 MNHEY, CDR2 SMNVEV (reference sequence).

This clonotype has more than one count but fewer than ten. This rearrangement joins TRBV5-1 to TRBJ2-7; D may match TRBD1 or TRBD2 (5 bases each). The CDR3 loop spans 13 amino acids. V lost 2 bases and J lost 7, with 13 bases in between. Germline CDR1 SGHRS, CDR2 YFSETQ. CDR3 in amino acids: CASSFGTTGEQYF. The CDR3 DNA reads TGCGCCAGCAGCTTTGGGACGACTGGTGAGCAGTACTTC.

As regards this clonotype: A read error is possible here, since a much larger clone lies one base away. This chain uses TRBV18 with TRBJ2-5, with a possible D match to TRBD1 (5 bases). Germline V gene sequence: CDR1 KGHSH, CDR2 LQKENI. CDR3 length: 15 amino acids. The CDR3 DNA reads as TGTGCCAGCGCACCACCGTCCCCAGGGAAAGAGACCCAGTACTTC. The encoded protein is CASAPPSPGKETQYF.

This sequence joins TRBV28 and TRBJ2-5, with TRBD1 matching 10 bases. V shed 3 bases, J shed 4 bases, and the junction held 2 bases outside the gene matches. The CDR3 runs 14 residues. Per the germline V gene, CDR1 is MDHEN and CDR2 is SYDVKM. CDR3 residues: CASSFGTGVETQYF. Here the CDR3 DNA reads TGTGCCAGCAGTTTCGGGACAGGGGTAGAGACCCAGTACTTC. Full variable domain (rest looked up from reference TRBV28 and TRBJ2-5): DVKVTQSSRYLVKRTGEKVFLECVQDMDHENMFWYRQDPGLGLRLIYFSYDVKMKEKGDIPEGYSVSREKKERFSLILESASTNQTSMYLCASSFGTGVETQYFGPGTRLLVL.

The table lists this clonotype with many counts. The rearrangement uses TRBV28 and TRBJ2-5; 8 nucleotides agree with TRBD2. V gave up 7 bases and J gave up 1 base; unmatched junction bases: 14. The CDR3 has 17 amino acids. Germline CDR1 reads MDHEN; CDR2 reads SYDVKM. CDR3: CASTAPPGGKGQETQYF. For the CDR3, the DNA is TGTGCCAGCACGGCCCCCCCGGGAGGGAAAGGCCAAGAGACCCAGTACTTC.

The CDR3 DNA reads as TGTGCCAGCAGTGTCCGACTAGCCGTAGATACGCAGTATTTT. Protein product: CASSVRLAVDTQYF. The rearrangement joins TRBV6-1 to TRBJ2-3, with TRBD2 matching over 7 bases. The length of the CDR3 is 14 residues. Unmatched junction bases numbered 6, after V lost 4 bases and J lost 5 bases. Germline CDR1 is MNHNS and CDR2 is SASEGT.

This clonotype was detected many times. The rearrangement links TRBV6-2 or TRBV6-3 to TRBJ2-7; no clear D gene. CDR1 is MNHEY and CDR2 is SVGEGT in the germline V gene. Trimming left V 0 bases short and J 1 base short, with 10 bases between. CDR3 length equals 15 residues. CDR3: CASSYSASPSYEQYF. CDR3 DNA: TGTGCCAGCAGTTACTCTGCAAGCCCTTCCTACGAGCAGTACTTC.

The CDR3: CASSKPGQGGTDTQYF. Written as DNA, the CDR3 is TGTGCCAGCAGCAAACCAGGACAGGGGGGCACAGATACGCAGTATTTT. V usage is TRBV3-1 and J usage is TRBJ2-3; the match to TRBD1 covers 10 bases. After removal of 5 bases from V and 1 base from J, the junction contained 6 bases not matched to a gene. Germline V gene data show CDR1 as LGHDT and CDR2 as YNNKEL (reference sequence). The length of the CDR3 is 16 residues.

This clonotype was observed many times. J is TRBJ2-3 and V is TRBV20-1, with D hard to call. V was cut by 0 bases and J by 4 bases, with 14 bases left in between. This CDR3 contains 15 residues. The germline V gene encodes CDR1 DFQATT and CDR2 SNEGSKA (reference sequence). Here the CDR3 reads CSARDLWDEADTQYF. The CDR3, as DNA: TGCAGTGCTAGAGATCTTTGGGATGAAGCAGATACGCAGTATTTT.

This clonotype was seen a handful of times. DNA for the CDR3: TGCGCCAGCAGCCGCGGACTGTCTGCCTACGAGCAGTACTTC. As protein: CASSRGLSAYEQYF. The chain is built from TRBV4-1 and TRBJ2-7, with TRBD2 as a possible D gene (5 bases). Germline V CDR1 and CDR2: MGHRA, YSYEKL. The CDR3 runs 14 residues. V was clipped by 4 bases and J by 2 bases, with 12 bases between them.

This clonotype occurred many times. The V call is TRBV29-1, the J call TRBJ1-1; a weak D match, TRBD1 (6 bases). Between the trimmed V and J ends, which lost 4 bases and 5 bases, there was a span of 14 bases. CDR1 is SQVTM and CDR2 is ANQGSEA in the germline V gene. CDR3 length: 13 residues. Here the CDR3 DNA reads TGCAGCGTTGGGGGGGGGCCGCTGACTGAAGCTTTCTTT. Protein sequence: CSVGGGPLTEAFF.

V gene TRBV6-1 combines with J gene TRBJ1-4, with 7 bases lining up with TRBD1. The CDR3 extends over 14 amino acids. Germline V gene sequence: CDR1 MNHNS, CDR2 SASEGT. J gave up 7 bases and V 8 bases, and 10 bases lay outside the gene matches. The DNA of the CDR3 is TGTGCCAGCTGTGGGTCGGGACAGAGTGAAAAACTGTTTTTT. It yields the protein CASCGSGQSEKLFF.

This chain joins TRBV12-3 or TRBV12-4 and TRBJ2-1; D remains ambiguous. The CDR3 length is 13 residues. V was clipped by 3 bases and J by 10 bases, with 13 bases between them. This chain's CDR3 is CASSFGRSYEQFF. CDR3 in DNA: TGTGCCAGCAGTTTTGGGCGGTCCTACGAGCAGTTCTTC.

This clonotype was found a few times. This chain connects TRBV5-1 to TRBJ1-1; D gene unclear. V lost 3 bases to trimming and J lost 3 bases, with 12 bases between them. The CDR3 runs 14 residues. Germline V lookup: CDR1 SGHRS, CDR2 YFSETQ. For the CDR3, the DNA is TGCGCCAGCAGCTCGACCCTGGGTTACACTGAAGCTTTCTTT. This translates into CASSSTLGYTEAFF.

For this clonotype: A much larger clonotype is one base distant, so this may be a read error. The chain combines TRBV5-5 with TRBJ2-5; 9 nucleotides match TRBD1. The DNA end is a closer match to TRBJ2-1, so the J assignment may be wrong. The CDR3 runs 14 residues. Germline V lookup: CDR1 SGHKS, CDR2 YYEKEE (reference sequence). CDR3 residues: CASSTDRGLETQFF. Written as DNA, the CDR3 is TGTGCCAGCAGCACCGACAGGGGGTTAGAGACCCAGTTCTTC.